The TCR beta chain under discussion was sequenced for a study of T cells in Graves' hyperthyroidism and ophthalmopathy. General study results and limits: Model output signaled ophthalmopathy a median about seven months ahead of onset. Expanded thyroid clonotypes (above 0.001) were mostly also found in blood.

TCR beta CDR3 regions were amplified from RNA transcripts. When the TCR CDR3 underwent first-round RT-PCR, the HTBI primer set was used. TCRdb redid the calling of the multiplex PCR reads with MiXCR, one entry per CDR3 protein. The sample holds around 540,000 distinct CDR3 sequences, 40% to 55% seen once. The germline V gene encodes CDR1 MNHNY and CDR2 SVGAGI (reference sequence). The V segment lost 4 bases and the J segment 5 bases; nucleotides outside the gene matches: 7. CDR3 length: 14 residues. This clonotype was seen only a few times. As yet, its antigen is unknown. Calling Graves' hyperthyroidism stable meant ophthalmopathy did not progress within 18 months. Clinical symptoms, serum thyroxine, TRAb, thyroid ultrasound and orbital computed tomography established diagnosis.

This sequence originates from a woman aged 18-29 years with Graves' hyperthyroidism. Sample: peripheral blood or thyroid tissue (not recorded which). V usage is TRBV6-6 and J usage is TRBJ1-2, with TRBD1 matching over 7 bases. The CDR3 spells CASSFLGTAYGYTF. The DNA of the CDR3 is TGTGCCAGCAGTTTCCTCGGGACAGCTTATGGCTACACCTTC.